The rows below give T cell receptor beta chains drawn from one sample of a study of post-analysis software for immune sequencing data. TCRdb re-called the PCR reads with MiXCR, one entry per CDR3 protein. Of hundreds of thousands of distinct CDR3 sequences listed, roughly 50% were seen once; the top ten hold 4.6%. What was sequenced was blood. The origin of the receptors is a girl aged 10 to 17 with multiple sclerosis. The CDR3 runs from the conserved cysteine through the conserved F or W. The D gene is left open where the match is weak. Only some rows state a clone size, as once, few, many or a class for expanded clones.

v_call	j_call	clone_size	d_call	cdr3_nt	cdr3_aa
TRBV7-9	TRBJ2-7	.	TRBD1	TGTCCCAGCAGAAAGGGGTCGGGACAGGGGCACAATGAGCAGTACTTC	CPSRKGSGQGHNEQYF
TRBV5-1	TRBJ1-2	few	.	TGTGCCAGCAGCTTAGTACAGGGATCATATGGCTACACCTTC	CASSLVQGSYGYTF
TRBV10-3	TRBJ1-2	once	.	TGTGCCATCAGTGAGTCTGGGAGAGCTAACTATGGCTACACCTTC	CAISESGRANYGYTF
TRBV9	TRBJ2-7	.	.	TGTGCCAGCAGCGTAGCCCCAGGAAACTACGAGCAGTACTTC	CASSVAPGNYEQYF
TRBV24-1	TRBJ2-4	few	.	TGTGCCACCAGTGATAATACAGGAACCCAGCAGTACTTC	CATSDNTGTQQYF
TRBV29-1	TRBJ1-1	few	.	TGCAGCGTTGAGGAGCAGATGAACACTGAAGCTTTCTTT	CSVEEQMNTEAFF
TRBV29-1	TRBJ2-2	.	.	TGCAGCGTAACGGTGAACACCGGGGAGCTGTTTTTT	CSVTVNTGELFF
TRBV20-1	TRBJ2-5	.	.	TGCAGCGCATCGGATACAGTTCGCCAAGAGACCCAGTACTTC	CSASDTVRQETQYF
TRBV7-8	TRBJ2-7	few	.	TGTGCCAGCAGCTTAAAGCGGGCCCTTGAGCAGTACTTC	CASSLKRALEQYF
TRBV7-9	TRBJ2-5	.	TRBD1	TGTGCCAGCAGCCTACCGGGACAGGGTGGTAAGACCCAGTACTTC	CASSLPGQGGKTQYF
TRBV29-1	TRBJ2-1	.	.	TGCAGCGTTGATCTGGGGGCGTCTGGGAATGAGCAGTTCTTC	CSVDLGASGNEQFF
TRBV7-3	TRBJ1-1	.	.	TGTGCCAGCAGCTTTGCGGTGAACACTGAAGCTTTCTTT	CASSFAVNTEAFF
TRBV7-3	TRBJ2-5	.	TRBD2	TGTGCCAGCAGCTTGGGACTAGCGATGGGGGAGACCCAGTACTTC	CASSLGLAMGETQYF
TRBV5-5	TRBJ1-1	.	.	TGTGCCAGCAGCTCGGGAGGCCCACGGCAGCAGGAAGCTTTCTTT	CASSSGGPRQQEAFF
TRBV6-4	TRBJ2-4	.	.	TGTGCCAGCAGTGACCGGGTCACAAGTGCCAAAAACATTCAGTACTTC	CASSDRVTSAKNIQYF
TRBV5-1	TRBJ2-7	once	TRBD1	TGCGCCAGCGGCCGGACAGGGGGCAACGAGCAGTACTTC	CASGRTGGNEQYF
TRBV2	TRBJ2-7	.	.	TGTGCCAGCGTGAAGGTGATTGAGTACTTC	CASVKVIEYF
TRBV19	TRBJ2-1	.	TRBD2	TGTGCCAGTATAGGGACTAGCGGTTACAATGAGCAGTTCTTC	CASIGTSGYNEQFF
TRBV7-9	TRBJ2-7	few	.	TGTGCCAGCAGCTTGGACAGAACCTCGTACTTC	CASSLDRTSYF
TRBV15	TRBJ1-2	.	.	TGTGCCACCAGCAGAGATTCGCGGAGCTATGGCTACACCTTC	CATSRDSRSYGYTF
TRBV12-3/TRBV12-4	TRBJ2-1	.	.	TGTGCCAGCAGTTTAGGAGCGGCCGGGTACAATGAGCAGTTCTTC	CASSLGAAGYNEQFF
TRBV20-1	TRBJ2-3	.	.	TGCAGTGCTAGAGAGGTTACGGATACGCAGTATTTT	CSAREVTDTQYF
TRBV7-3	TRBJ2-3	.	.	TGTGCCAGCAGCAAAACCGGGACGGTTAGCACAGATACGCAGTATTTT	CASSKTGTVSTDTQYF
TRBV20-1	TRBJ2-5	.	TRBD1	TGCAGTGCCCGGGGACAGGAAGAGGCCCAGTACTTC	CSARGQEEAQYF
TRBV4-1	TRBJ2-1	few	TRBD2	TGCGCCAGCAGCCAAGGAGAAGGGAGGGCTGAGCAGTTCTTC	CASSQGEGRAEQFF
TRBV27	TRBJ2-7	.	.	TGTGCCAGCAGTCTCACCCACAGAGGCGAGCAGTACTTC	CASSLTHRGEQYF
TRBV7-2	TRBJ2-1	.	.	TGTGCCAGCAGCGCGCCTGGGGCGAGCTCCTACAATGAGCAGTTCTTC	CASSAPGASSYNEQFF
TRBV20-1	TRBJ2-7	few	.	TGCAGTGCGGGAGGAGGACAGATATACGAGCAGTACTTC	CSAGGGQIYEQYF
TRBV29-1	TRBJ2-5	.	.	TGCAGCGTTGTGGCGGCGGCGGAGACCCAGTACTTC	CSVVAAAETQYF
TRBV18	TRBJ2-1	.	.	TGTGCCAGCTCACCAGGGGCCTCAGCCTTCAATGAGCAGTTCTTC	CASSPGASAFNEQFF
TRBV7-9	TRBJ2-5	.	.	TGTGCCAGCAGAGCCGGCGGGACAGCCCAAGAGACCCAGTACTTC	CASRAGGTAQETQYF
TRBV18	TRBJ2-7	.	TRBD2	TGTGCCAGCTCCCTTAAGGTCGGACTAGCGACTTACGAGCAGTACTTC	CASSLKVGLATYEQYF
TRBV28	TRBJ2-7	once	TRBD1	TGTGCCAGCAGCTATAAACCGGGACAGGGGGTCTCCTACGAGCAGTACTTC	CASSYKPGQGVSYEQYF
TRBV9	TRBJ2-1	.	TRBD1	TGTGCCAGCAGCGCGACAGGGGGAGGTTGGAATGAGCAGTTCTTC	CASSATGGGWNEQFF
TRBV6-1	TRBJ2-3	few	.	TGTGCCAGTAGACGACGGGACATGAAGGCAGATACGCAGTATTTT	CASRRRDMKADTQYF
TRBV20-1	TRBJ2-1	few	.	TGCAGTGCTAGAGATGTGGGGTCTTTCTACAATGAGCAGTTCTTC	CSARDVGSFYNEQFF
TRBV7-2	TRBJ2-1	.	.	TGTGCCAGCAGCCTAGGACCGATTTCCGTGGATGGGCAGTTCTTC	CASSLGPISVDGQFF
TRBV29-1	TRBJ2-7	.	TRBD2	TGCAGCGTTGAAGATGGTAGCGGGAGCTCCTACAATGAGCAGTACTTC	CSVEDGSGSSYNEQYF
TRBV7-2	TRBJ1-5	.	TRBD1	TGTGCCAGCAGCACACGACAGGGGGGGCAGCCCCGGCATTTT	CASSTRQGGQPRHF
TRBV7-2	TRBJ2-7	.	.	TGTGCCAGCAGCCCTAGTGCCGCCAGGGCCGACAATTACGAGCAGTACTTC	CASSPSAARADNYEQYF